This T cell receptor (beta chain) was identified during a study of immune evolution from preneoplasia to lung adenocarcinoma. Data came from immunoSEQ multiplex PCR; TCRdb stores just in-frame clones and leaves some out. The sample includes 4,400 or so clones, more than 70% seen only once; the top ten take 6.5% to 9%. Histologic diagnosis was independently verified by two lung pathologists. J was trimmed by 7 bases and V by 2 bases; bases with no gene match: 6. Germline CDR1 and CDR2: SEHNR and FQNEAQ (reference sequence). The CDR3 covers 15 residues. Sequenced input: FFPE lung adenocarcinoma in situ tissue. This receptor was obtained from a person aged 65-85 years with lung adenocarcinoma. This chain joins TRBV7-9 and TRBJ2-1; 9 bases map to TRBD2. The chain's CDR3 is CASSLLAGVVNEQFF. The CDR3, as DNA: TGTGCCAGCAGCTTATTAGCGGGAGTTGTAAATGAGCAGTTCTTC.